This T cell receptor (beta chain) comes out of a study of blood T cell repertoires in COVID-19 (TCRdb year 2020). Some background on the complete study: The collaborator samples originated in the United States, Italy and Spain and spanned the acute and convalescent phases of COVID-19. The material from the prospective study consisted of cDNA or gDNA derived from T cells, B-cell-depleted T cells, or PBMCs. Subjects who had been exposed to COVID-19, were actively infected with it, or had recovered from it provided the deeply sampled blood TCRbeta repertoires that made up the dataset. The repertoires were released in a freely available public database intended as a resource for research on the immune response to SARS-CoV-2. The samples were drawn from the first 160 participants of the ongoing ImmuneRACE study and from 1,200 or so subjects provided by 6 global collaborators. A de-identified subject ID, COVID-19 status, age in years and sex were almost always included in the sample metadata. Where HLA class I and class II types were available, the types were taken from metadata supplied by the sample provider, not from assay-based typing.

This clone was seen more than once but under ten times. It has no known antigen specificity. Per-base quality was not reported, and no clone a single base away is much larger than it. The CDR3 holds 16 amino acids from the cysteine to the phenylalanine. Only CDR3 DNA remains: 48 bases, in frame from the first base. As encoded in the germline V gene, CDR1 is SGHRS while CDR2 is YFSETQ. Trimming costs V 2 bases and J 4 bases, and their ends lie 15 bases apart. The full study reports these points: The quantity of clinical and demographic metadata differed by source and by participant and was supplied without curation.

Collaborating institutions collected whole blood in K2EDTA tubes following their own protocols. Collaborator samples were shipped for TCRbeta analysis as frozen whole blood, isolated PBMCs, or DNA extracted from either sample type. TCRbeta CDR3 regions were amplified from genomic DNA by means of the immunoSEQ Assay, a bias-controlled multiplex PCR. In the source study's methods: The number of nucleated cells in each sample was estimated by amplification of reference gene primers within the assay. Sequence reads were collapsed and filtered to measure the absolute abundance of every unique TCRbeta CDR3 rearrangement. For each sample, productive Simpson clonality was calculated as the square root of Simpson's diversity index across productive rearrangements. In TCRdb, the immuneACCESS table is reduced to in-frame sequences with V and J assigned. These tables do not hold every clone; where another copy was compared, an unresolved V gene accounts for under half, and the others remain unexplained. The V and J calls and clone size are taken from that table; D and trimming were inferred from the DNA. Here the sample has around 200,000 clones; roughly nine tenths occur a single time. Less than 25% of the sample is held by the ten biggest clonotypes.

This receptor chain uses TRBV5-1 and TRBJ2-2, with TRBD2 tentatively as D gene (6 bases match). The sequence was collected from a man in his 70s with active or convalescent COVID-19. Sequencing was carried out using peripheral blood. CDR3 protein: CASSFYGGPGTGELFF. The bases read TGCGCCAGCAGCTTTTACGGAGGGCCGGGCACCGGGGAGCTGTTTTTT.